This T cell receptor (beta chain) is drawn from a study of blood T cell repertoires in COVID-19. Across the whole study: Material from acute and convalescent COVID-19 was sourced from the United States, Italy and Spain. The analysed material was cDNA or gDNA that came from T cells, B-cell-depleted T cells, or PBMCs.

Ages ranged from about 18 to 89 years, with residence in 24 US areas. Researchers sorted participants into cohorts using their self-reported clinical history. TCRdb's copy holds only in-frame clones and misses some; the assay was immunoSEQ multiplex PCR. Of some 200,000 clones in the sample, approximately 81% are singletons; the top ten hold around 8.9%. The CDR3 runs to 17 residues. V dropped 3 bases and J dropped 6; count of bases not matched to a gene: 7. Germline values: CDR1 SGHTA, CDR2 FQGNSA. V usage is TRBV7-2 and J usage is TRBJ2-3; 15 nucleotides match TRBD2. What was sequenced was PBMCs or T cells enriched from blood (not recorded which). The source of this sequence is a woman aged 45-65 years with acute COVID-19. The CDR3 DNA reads TGTGCCAGCAGCTTGGATGGGACTAGCGGGGGGATGGATACGCAGTATTTT. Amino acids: CASSLDGTSGGMDTQYF.